Shown below are 7 T cell receptor beta chains from a single sample sequenced in a study of shared clonotypes between healthy human individuals. The table came from immunoSEQ multiplex PCR; TCRdb's copy has only in-frame clones and leaves some out. The sample has around 1.9 million clones, 85% to 95% seen once. Naive CD8 populations comprised CD45RO-negative cells positively selected for CCR7, excluding terminally differentiated effector memory CD45RA+ cells. Sequencing used naive CD8+ T cells from PBMCs. Every receptor here comes from a man between 18 and 35 years old in good health. Some clones in this sample may be carry-over from other donors' samples.

Details on this clone: The sample carries other DNA sequences with the same CDR3. The chain employs TRBV9 and TRBJ2-1; no definite D call. Germline V gene data show CDR1 as SGDLS and CDR2 as YYNGEE. V gave up 0 bases and J gave up 7 bases, with 5 bases separating them. The CDR3 has 12 residues. CDR3 region: CASSVDRNEQFF. CDR3 coding DNA: TGTGCCAGCAGCGTAGACCGTAATGAGCAGTTCTTC.

This clone was seen a single time. The CDR3 nucleotides read TGTGCCAGCTCACCCCGGACAGGGCGGGGACTTGACGACAATGAGCAGTTCTTC. This translates into CASSPRTGRGLDDNEQFF. The chain recombines TRBV18 with TRBJ2-1; 8 nucleotides align to TRBD1. The CDR3 extends over 18 amino acids. Germline CDR1 KGHSH, CDR2 LQKENI. Trimming removed 3 bases from V and 5 bases from J; junction bases left unmatched: 15.

The chain carries TRBV2 and TRBJ2-3, with 11 bases identical to TRBD2. CDR3 length equals 16 residues. V trimming: 2 bases; J trimming: 5 bases; junction bases outside the gene matches: 6. Germline V gives CDR1 SNHLY, CDR2 FYNNEI. CDR3 nucleotides: TGTGCCAGCAGTGAAATAGAGGGACTAGCGGAAGATACGCAGTATTTT. Its translation: CASSEIEGLAEDTQYF.

This chain uses TRBV7-9 with TRBJ2-7; D possibly matches TRBD1 or TRBD2 (6 bases each). CDR3 length: 15 residues. CDR1 is SEHNR and CDR2 is FQNEAQ in the germline V gene (reference sequence). Trimming left V 5 bases short and J 0 bases short, with 14 bases between. As DNA, the CDR3 is TGTGCCAGCAGCCCCCCGGGGGCCAGCTCCTACGAGCAGTACTTC. Translation gives CASSPPGASSYEQYF.

CDR3 protein: CASSPHLGTGELFF. In nucleotides, the CDR3 is TGTGCCAGCAGCCCTCACCTTGGAACCGGGGAGCTGTTTTTT. The V and J genes are TRBV7-9 and TRBJ2-2; D is undetermined. Trimming pared 5 bases from V and 5 bases from J, leaving 12 bases between. Germline V gene data show CDR1 as SEHNR and CDR2 as FQNEAQ (reference sequence). This CDR3 region has 14 residues.

The V call is TRBV27, the J call TRBJ1-5; unclear D gene. Germline CDR1 is MNHEY and CDR2 is SMNVEV (reference sequence). V dropped 0 bases and J dropped 4 bases, with 7 bases sitting between them. This CDR3 is built from 14 residues. The CDR3 sequence: CASSLSRQNQPQHF. For the CDR3, the DNA is TGTGCCAGCAGTTTATCTCGGCAGAATCAGCCCCAGCATTTT.

V and J are TRBV5-1 and TRBJ2-1; the D gene is possibly TRBD1 (7 bases). This CDR3 is built from 16 residues. Trimming stripped 2 bases from V and 3 bases from J, with 15 bases between. CDR1 is SGHRS and CDR2 is YFSETQ in the germline V gene. DNA for the CDR3: TGCGCCAGCAGCTTCGCGGGGACAGCCATCTACAATGAGCAGTTCTTC. It codes for CASSFAGTAIYNEQFF.